The 3 T cell receptor beta chains reported below all come from one sample, sequenced in a study of identical twins. TCRdb ran MiXCR on the 5' RACE reads and lists one entry per CDR3 protein. This repertoire shows hundreds of thousands of distinct CDR3 sequences, approximately 7% found once; its top ten account for approximately 3.7%. These data were also filed under a second study, of yellow fever vaccine responses in identical twins.

Sequences were obtained from memory (CD45RO+) T cells sorted from blood. The receptor source for this set is a woman between 18 and 30 years old in good health.

The chain has TRBV5-1 and TRBJ1-4; D uncertain. This CDR3 contains 16 residues. Germline lookup yields CDR1 SGHRS and CDR2 YFSETQ. V lost 0 bases, J lost 7 bases, and 16 bases lay in between. The CDR3 region is CASSLAGGKNGEKLFF. Written as DNA, the CDR3 is TGCGCCAGCAGCTTGGCGGGTGGGAAAAACGGTGAAAAACTGTTTTTT.

This clonotype was counted at least ten times. The V gene is TRBV7-2, the J gene TRBJ2-7; weak D call: TRBD2 (5 bases). The CDR3 is 14 amino acids. Germline CDR1 reads SGHTA; CDR2 reads FQGNSA. V lost 5 bases and J 0 bases, leaving 11 bases between the germline ends. CDR3 residues: CASSALGSSYEQYV. CDR3 nucleotides: TGTGCCAGCAGCGCATTAGGGAGCTCCTACGAGCAGTACGTC.

This clonotype was detected a few times. V gene TRBV10-3 combines with J gene TRBJ2-3; D perhaps matches TRBD2 (5 bases). Trimming stripped 7 bases from V and 6 bases from J, with 14 bases between. This CDR3 spans 13 amino acids. Per the germline V gene, CDR1 is ENHRY and CDR2 is SYGVKD. For the CDR3, the DNA is TGTGCCATCACATGGAGGCCTGAGGATACGCAGTATTTT. Its translation: CAITWRPEDTQYF.